This TCR beta chain was sequenced for a study of spatial heterogeneity in lung cancer. Findings and limits, study-wide: Intratumoral expanded alpha and beta TCR counts were found to track tumor mutation counts.

Trimming took off 10 bases at V and 5 bases at J, with 15 bases between the two ends. Per the germline V gene, CDR1 is SNHLY and CDR2 is FYNNEI. This CDR3 spans 13 amino acids. Time point reported: sample taken at primary tumor resection. No cell sorting; template was whole RNA from tumor, lung tissue or PBMC. A unique molecular identifier was attached to every TCR cDNA molecule. TCRdb reanalysed the 5' RACE reads using MiXCR and keeps one entry per CDR3 protein. In the table there are about 100,000 distinct CDR3 sequences, 3.5% to 5% of which are singletons. This clonotype showed up just a few times. What it recognizes is unknown.

The receptor was derived from a male donor with early-stage non-small cell lung cancer. The chain employs TRBV2 and TRBJ2-1, with unresolved D. The source was lung tumor tissue, collected at surgery. CDR3 sequence reads: CAIGPEPHNEQFF. In DNA, the CDR3 is TGTGCCATTGGCCCCGAGCCGCACAATGAGCAGTTCTTC. The variable domain in full, with the rest retrieved from reference TRBV2 and TRBJ2-1, is EPEVTQTPSHQVTQMGQEVILRCVPISNHLYFYWYRQILGQKVEFLVSFYNNEISEKSEIFDDQFSVERPDGSNFTLKIRSTKLEDSAMYFCAIGPEPHNEQFFGPGTRLTVL.